Each of the 25 T cell receptor beta chains below was sequenced from the same sample in a study of T cells in Graves' hyperthyroidism and ophthalmopathy. The TCR beta CDR3 regions underwent amplification using RNA transcripts as the source. In the first-round RT-PCR of the TCR CDR3, the HTBI primer set was used. TCRdb reprocessed the multiplex PCR reads via MiXCR and lists one record per CDR3 protein. The sample has around 800,000 distinct CDR3 sequences, over 35% seen once. Sample: blood. All receptors derive from a man between 18 and 29 years old with Graves' hyperthyroidism.

V usage is TRBV7-6 and J usage is TRBJ2-7; 7 nucleotides match TRBD2. V lost 2 bases, J lost 1 base, and 14 bases stayed unmatched. Germline lookup yields CDR1 SGHVS and CDR2 FNYEAQ. This CDR3 is built from 18 residues. The CDR3 reads CASSLFRVRGVRSYEQYF. The CDR3 nucleotides are TGTGCCAGCAGCTTATTTAGGGTTCGGGGGGTTCGATCCTACGAGCAGTACTTC. Together with reference TRBV7-6 and TRBJ2-7, the CDR3 gives the full variable domain: GAGVSQSPRYKVTKRGQDVALRCDPISGHVSLYWYRQALGQGPEFLTYFNYEAQQDKSGLPNDRFSAERPEGSISTLTIQRTEQRDSAMYRCASSLFRVRGVRSYEQYFGPGTRLTVT.

In its sample, this clonotype was seen many times. The chain links TRBV7-8 to TRBJ2-7; possibly TRBD1 for D (5 bases). Germline CDR1 reads SGHVS; CDR2 reads FQNEAQ. V was trimmed by 5 bases and J by 7 bases, leaving 9 bases between them. The CDR3 covers 11 residues. CDR3 in amino acids: CASSPDREQYF. The CDR3 DNA reads as TGTGCCAGCAGCCCCGACAGAGAGCAGTACTTC. Drawing the rest from reference TRBV7-8 and TRBJ2-7, the complete variable domain is GAGVSQSPRYKVAKRGQDVALRCDPISGHVSLFWYQQALGQGPEFLTYFQNEAQLDKSGLPSDRFFAERPEGSVSTLKIQRTQQEDSAVYLCASSPDREQYFGPGTRLTVT.

J is TRBJ2-2 and V is TRBV7-3; no clear D gene. The CDR3 has 15 residues. Trimming shortened V by 2 bases and J by 1 base, and 8 bases separated the two germline ends. Germline V gene sequence: CDR1 SGHTA, CDR2 FQGTGA. The chain's CDR3 is CASSLSQKNTGELFF. CDR3 nucleotides: TGTGCCAGCAGCTTATCACAGAAGAACACCGGGGAGCTGTTTTTT.

This sequence joins TRBV29-1 and TRBJ2-5, with 11 bases that match TRBD1. CDR1 SQVTM and CDR2 ANQGSEA come from the germline V gene. CDR3 length: 12 amino acids. Unmatched junction bases numbered 5, after V lost 7 bases and J lost 7 bases. CDR3 in DNA: TGCAGCGCGGAGGGGACAGGGGGGACCCAGTACTTC. As protein: CSAEGTGGTQYF.

This clonotype was seen a few times. The J gene is TRBJ1-4, the V gene TRBV5-1, with 10 bases identical to TRBD1. The CDR3 length is 15 residues. The ends lost 2 bases at V and 6 bases at J; junction bases unmatched: 4. Germline V CDR1 and CDR2: SGHRS, YFSETQ. CDR3 residues: CASSLGTGAYEKLFF. The CDR3 DNA reads as TGCGCCAGCAGCTTAGGGACAGGGGCATATGAAAAACTGTTTTTT.

This clonotype was seen repeatedly, ten times or more. This rearrangement joins TRBV5-1 to TRBJ1-6, with 10 bases aligning to TRBD1. CDR1 is SGHRS and CDR2 is YFSETQ in the germline V gene. This CDR3 spans 15 amino acids. Losses at the gene ends were 3 bases for V and 7 bases for J; bases not matched to a gene: 4. The CDR3 DNA is TGCGCCAGCAGCTGGGGACAGGGGAGGAATTCACCCCTCCACTTT. This sequence encodes CASSWGQGRNSPLHF.

The chain carries TRBV15 and TRBJ2-6; unclear D gene. This CDR3 has 16 amino acids. With 6 bases removed from V and 0 bases from J, the gap between germline ends came to 12 bases. The germline gives CDR1 LNHNV, CDR2 YYDKDF (reference sequence). Here the CDR3 reads CATSSEHDSGANVLTF. The CDR3 nucleotides are TGTGCCACCAGTTCGGAGCACGACTCTGGGGCCAACGTCCTGACTTTC.

This clonotype was recorded a few times. The genes are TRBV29-1 and TRBJ1-2; TRBD1 agrees at 8 bases. Germline trimming cut 4 bases from V and 5 bases from J; bases unmatched to any gene: 9. The CDR3 contains 14 residues. Germline lookup yields CDR1 SQVTM and CDR2 ANQGSEA. The CDR3: CSVGQGADSYGYTF. CDR3 nucleotide sequence: TGCAGCGTTGGGCAGGGGGCCGACAGTTATGGCTACACCTTC.

This clonotype was found many times. The chain combines TRBV29-1 with TRBJ1-5, with 8 bases that match TRBD1. V trimming: 7 bases; J trimming: 3 bases; junction bases outside the gene matches: 5. CDR3 length: 13 amino acids. CDR1 is SQVTM and CDR2 is ANQGSEA in the germline V gene. CDR3 in amino acids: CSAGDRINQPQHF. CDR3 sequence (DNA): TGCAGCGCCGGGGACAGGATCAATCAGCCCCAGCATTTT.

This rearrangement joins TRBV5-6 to TRBJ1-4, with D maybe TRBD1 (5 bases). V lost 2 bases and J lost 5, with 13 bases in between. The CDR3 contains 15 residues. Germline loops: CDR1 SGHDT, CDR2 YYEEEE. The CDR3 DNA reads as TGTGCCAGCAGCTTTGGGACTTTCTCGAATGAAAAACTGTTTTTT. Translating it yields CASSFGTFSNEKLFF.

The sample holds many counts of this clonotype. The chain combines TRBV10-1 with TRBJ2-7; the match to TRBD1 covers 7 bases. Germline V CDR1 and CDR2: WNHNN, SYGVQD (reference sequence). The CDR3 runs to 13 residues. The J segment lost 6 bases and the V segment lost 3 bases, leaving 5 bases of the junction unmatched. CDR3 sequence reads: CASSESAGGEQYF. CDR3 bases: TGCGCCAGCAGTGAATCGGCAGGGGGCGAGCAGTACTTC.

This sequence joins TRBV20-1 and TRBJ2-7, with 8 positions matching TRBD1. CDR3 length: 13 amino acids. The germline CDR1 and CDR2 sequences are DFQATT and SNEGSKA (reference sequence). Unmatched junction bases numbered 6, after V lost 3 bases and J lost 5 bases. Here the CDR3 DNA reads TGCAGTGCTAGTCCCTTGACAGGGGACGAGCAGTACTTC. Protein: CSASPLTGDEQYF.

This sequence joins TRBV7-9 and TRBJ2-5, with no clear D. The CDR3 spans 13 residues. Germline CDR1 is SEHNR and CDR2 is FQNEAQ (reference sequence). With 3 bases removed from V and 9 bases from J, the gap between germline ends came to 14 bases. The CDR3 DNA reads TGTGCCAGCAGCTTGGTCGACAACCAGCCCCAGTACTTC. Translated: CASSLVDNQPQYF.

This clonotype was found once. This chain connects TRBV6-5 to TRBJ1-2, with 8 nucleotides matching TRBD1. Trimming removed 4 bases from V and 2 bases from J; junction bases left unmatched: 3. CDR1 is MNHEY and CDR2 is SVGAGI in the germline V gene. There are 14 residues in the CDR3. CDR3 nucleotides: TGTGCCAGCAGTTGCAGGGGGCGGAACTATGGCTACACCTTC. Translation gives CASSCRGRNYGYTF.

The chain uses TRBV13 and TRBJ2-2; D not resolved. This CDR3 is built from 14 residues. The V end was cut by 6 bases, the J end by 3 bases, with 11 bases between. Germline CDR1 reads PRHDT; CDR2 reads FYEKMQ (reference sequence). This CDR3 is CASSWGWDTGELFF. In DNA, the CDR3 is TGTGCCAGCAGTTGGGGATGGGACACCGGGGAGCTGTTTTTT.

This chain uses TRBV6-1 with TRBJ1-1; D not certain. This CDR3 has 13 residues. The ends were cut back, 10 bases at V and 4 bases at J, with 16 bases in the middle. Germline CDR1 MNHNS, CDR2 SASEGT. CDR3 DNA sequence: TGTGCCACCCGGACCCACGTGAGCACTGAAGCTTTCTTT. This codes for CATRTHVSTEAFF.

Only one count was recorded for this clonotype. The CDR3 end shows no conserved phenylalanine or tryptophan, and so a read error is likely. This chain's CDR3 is CASSQVLMAETQYL. The CDR3 region has the DNA TGCGCCAGCAGCCAAGTATTGATGGCGGAGACCCAGTACCTC. V and J are TRBV9 and TRBJ2-5; D call uncertain. The CDR3 runs 14 residues. The V gene's germline CDR1 is SGDLS and CDR2 YYNGEE.

The rearrangement links TRBV20-1 to TRBJ2-7; 13 bases map to TRBD2. The CDR3 contains 16 residues. CDR1 DFQATT and CDR2 SNEGSKA come from the germline V gene (reference sequence). V gave up 2 bases and J gave up 3 bases; unmatched junction bases: 7. The CDR3 here is CSARLGLAGRIYEQYF. CDR3 sequence (DNA): TGCAGTGCTAGACTGGGACTAGCGGGAAGAATCTACGAGCAGTACTTC.

V is TRBV5-8 and J is TRBJ1-1; D is undetermined. This CDR3 is built from 13 residues. Trimming took 3 bases from V and 2 from J, leaving 8 bases between them. Germline V lookup: CDR1 SGHTS, CDR2 YDEGEE. The CDR3 nucleotides read TGTGCCAGCAGCTCGCCACAAAACACTGAAGCTTTCTTT. It is translated as CASSSPQNTEAFF.

In the case of this clonotype: One junction end disagrees with the germline gene, perhaps due to a read error. The chain combines TRBV7-2 with TRBJ1-4, with TRBD1 matching 7 bases. The CDR3 length is 15 residues. From germline, CDR1 is SGHTA and CDR2 FQGNSA. The CDR3 loop is CASSSEQGPDEKLFF. In DNA, the CDR3 is TGCGCCAGCAGCTCCGAACAGGGGCCGGATGAAAAACTGTTTTTT.

A remark on this clonotype: The junction departs from germline at one end; a sequencing error may be responsible. J is TRBJ2-6 and V is TRBV11-2, with D possibly being TRBD1 or TRBD2 (5 bases each). The CDR3 has 15 amino acids. Germline CDR1 SGHAT, CDR2 FQNNGV. The CDR3 DNA reads as TGTGCCAGCAGTGCTAGGATTCTGGGGGTCAACGTCCTGACTTTC. This gives the protein CASSARILGVNVLTF.

The chain combines TRBV11-2 with TRBJ1-3; D possibly corresponds to TRBD1 (5 bases). The length of the CDR3 is 15 residues. CDR1 is SGHAT, CDR2 FQNNGV, per germline. Trimming removed 4 bases at V and 4 bases at J, with 14 bases between. The CDR3 loop is CASSWSRGSGNTIYF. CDR3 in DNA: TGTGCCAGCAGCTGGTCCCGGGGCTCGGGAAACACCATATATTTT.

This chain connects TRBV6-5 to TRBJ1-6; no definite D call. CDR1 and CDR2 (germline): MNHEY, SVGAGI. With 0 bases removed from V and 8 bases from J, the gap between germline ends came to 14 bases. The CDR3 extends over 16 amino acids. CDR3 coding DNA: TGTGCCAGCAGTTACTCGAAGGGAGGCAGAGATTCACCCCTCCACTTT. Amino acids: CASSYSKGGRDSPLHF.

This clonotype has a handful of counts. The chain uses TRBV7-9 and TRBJ1-1; tentatively, D is TRBD1 (6 bases). Trimming took off 1 base at V and 7 bases at J, with 10 bases between the two ends. Germline-derived CDR1 and CDR2 are SEHNR and FQNEAQ (reference sequence). The CDR3 sequence is 13 residues long. CDR3: CASSLGGGNEAFF. CDR3 sequence (DNA): TGTGCCAGCAGCTTAGGAGGGGGGAATGAAGCTTTCTTT.

At least ten counts were recorded for this clonotype. The V and J genes are TRBV20-1 and TRBJ1-5; maybe TRBD1 (5 bases). V was clipped by 5 bases and J by 7 bases, with 12 bases between them. This CDR3 comprises 12 residues. The germline V gene has CDR1 DFQATT and CDR2 SNEGSKA (reference sequence). The CDR3 sequence: CSADSGEQPQHF. The CDR3, as DNA: TGCAGTGCTGACAGCGGGGAACAGCCCCAGCATTTT.